This T cell receptor (beta chain) was sequenced in a study of T cells in Graves' hyperthyroidism and ophthalmopathy. The CDR3 totals 14 residues. The germline V and J ends were trimmed by 7 bases and 4 bases, with 13 bases remaining between them. Germline-derived CDR1 and CDR2 are LGHNA and YSLEER. Researchers took RNA transcripts and amplified the TCR beta CDR3 regions from them. The study used the HTBI primer set for a first-round RT-PCR of the TCR CDR3. MiXCR was run by TCRdb on the multiplex PCR reads, yielding one entry per CDR3 protein. The repertoire has about 500,000 distinct CDR3 sequences, around 16% of them found once; the top ten carry less than 30%. Ophthalmopathy patients had moderate-to-severe active disease, CAS ≥3, NOSPECS ≥4, and disease duration under 3 months.

The sequence was collected from a young woman with Graves' ophthalmopathy. The specimen sequenced was blood. J is TRBJ2-2 and V is TRBV4-3; the D gene is possibly TRBD2 (6 bases). CDR3: CASNPGVGTGELFF. The DNA of the CDR3 is TGCGCCAGCAATCCGGGAGTAGGCACCGGGGAGCTGTTTTTT.